This T cell receptor beta chain is from a study of T cells in Graves' hyperthyroidism and ophthalmopathy. Across the study: Pretreatment peripheral blood was obtained at initial diagnosis. Study-wide results and caveats: In the analysis, a 13 V-J model separated ophthalmopathy from stable hyperthyroidism.

TCR beta CDR3 sequences were amplified from RNA transcripts. The primer set for the first-round RT-PCR of the TCR CDR3 was HTBI. TCRdb re-derived calls from the multiplex PCR reads in MiXCR, one entry per CDR3 protein. This table has around 800,000 distinct CDR3 sequences, about two fifths appearing once. This clonotype showed up just a few times. The antigen is not known. Germline CDR1 reads SGHVS; CDR2 reads FNYEAQ. Trimming removed 6 bases from V and 3 bases from J; junction bases left unmatched: 7. The CDR3 totals 14 residues. It was uncontrolled infection, other autoimmune disease, pregnancy or lactation that excluded patients.

Material: blood. This sequence was found in a man aged 18 to 29 with Graves' hyperthyroidism. This chain uses TRBV7-6 with TRBJ1-1; 7 bases match TRBD1. CDR3 in amino acids: CASSFSGQHTEAFF. The CDR3 coding sequence is TGTGCCAGCAGTTTTTCGGGACAGCACACTGAAGCTTTCTTT.